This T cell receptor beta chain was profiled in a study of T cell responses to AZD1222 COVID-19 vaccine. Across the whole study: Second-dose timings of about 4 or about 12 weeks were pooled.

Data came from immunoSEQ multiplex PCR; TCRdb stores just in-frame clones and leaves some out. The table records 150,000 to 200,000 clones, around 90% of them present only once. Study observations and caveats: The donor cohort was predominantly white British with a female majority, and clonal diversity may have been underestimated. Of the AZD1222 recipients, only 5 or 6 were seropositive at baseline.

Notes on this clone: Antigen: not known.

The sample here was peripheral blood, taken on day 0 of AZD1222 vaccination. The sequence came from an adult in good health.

The CDR3 sequence: CASSLTSYEQYF. The CDR3 bases are TGTGCCAGCAGTTTAACCTCCTACGAGCAGTACTTC. The rearrangement links TRBV28 to TRBJ2-7; no clear D. Germline loops: CDR1 MDHEN, CDR2 SYDVKM. The CDR3 totals 12 residues. Trimming pared 2 bases from V and 0 bases from J, leaving 2 bases between.